The 23 T cell receptor beta chains reported below all come from one sample, sequenced in a study of blood T cells in healthy people across ages. Primers used in a second PCR of roughly 6 to 11 cycles were a sample-barcoded 5' primer and a J-beta primer mix. TCRdb analysed the 5' RACE reads with MiXCR anew, one entry per CDR3 protein. The sample shows 890,000 or so distinct CDR3 sequences, around 68% of them seen only once. The source material was blood. All receptors derive from a man aged 25-45 years in good health.

This clonotype was seen once. The chain recombines TRBV7-2 with TRBJ1-4, with D perhaps matching TRBD1 (6 bases). Per the germline V gene, CDR1 is SGHTA and CDR2 is FQGNSA. Between the trimmed V and J ends, which lost 1 base and 0 bases, there was a span of 12 bases. This CDR3 has 17 residues. The CDR3 DNA sequence: TGTGCCAGCAGCTTAGAGGGGAGGGGGGCAACTAATGAAAAACTGTTTTTT. Translating gives CASSLEGRGATNEKLFF.

This clonotype was recorded a few times. The chain carries TRBV5-1 and TRBJ1-2; possible D gene TRBD1, 5 bases. Germline lookup yields CDR1 SGHRS and CDR2 YFSETQ. The CDR3 length is 12 residues. Trimming cost V 3 bases and J 10 bases, with 13 bases left between them. The CDR3 sequence is CASSSEDSVYTF. The CDR3 bases are TGCGCCAGCAGCTCCGAAGACAGTGTCTACACCTTC.

This clonotype was counted between two and nine times. The chain uses TRBV7-3 and TRBJ1-5; no clear D. This CDR3 region has 13 residues. Between the trimmed V and J ends, which lost 4 bases and 6 bases, there was a span of 10 bases. Germline V gene data show CDR1 as SGHTA and CDR2 as FQGTGA. CDR3 sequence: CASSSSPGQPQHF. DNA for the CDR3: TGTGCCAGCAGCTCGTCCCCCGGTCAGCCCCAGCATTTT.

The rearrangement links TRBV10-3 to TRBJ2-3; 7 bases are shared with TRBD2. The germline V gene has CDR1 ENHRY and CDR2 SYGVKD. This CDR3 spans 15 amino acids. The ends lost 7 bases at V and 4 bases at J; junction bases unmatched: 11. Here the CDR3 DNA reads TGTGCCATCAACCCAACGGCGGGGGTATCAGATACGCAGTATTTT. This gives the protein CAINPTAGVSDTQYF.

This clonotype was seen just once. One junction end disagrees with the germline gene, perhaps due to a read error. The chain combines TRBV28 with TRBJ1-6; possible D gene TRBD1, 6 bases. CDR3 length equals 15 residues. Per germline, CDR1 MDHEN and CDR2 SYDVKM. CDR3 protein: CASSGGPGNNSPLHF. The CDR3 DNA is TGCGCCAGCAGTGGGGGCCCAGGGAATAATTCACCCCTCCACTTT.

This clonotype turned up a few times. The chain joins TRBV29-1 to TRBJ2-5; a weak D match, TRBD1 (6 bases). The CDR3 covers 13 residues. Germline lookup yields CDR1 SQVTM and CDR2 ANQGSEA. The ends were cut back, 3 bases at V and 5 bases at J, with 13 bases in the middle. The CDR3 bases are TGCAGCGTTGACAGGGGAGTCAGGGAGACCCAGTACTTC. This gives the protein CSVDRGVRETQYF.

The V gene is TRBV29-1, the J gene TRBJ2-5; 10 positions agree with TRBD1. V lost 2 bases to trimming and J lost 5 bases; unmatched junction nucleotides: 8. The CDR3 runs 15 residues. CDR1 and CDR2 (germline): SQVTM, ANQGSEA. CDR3 loop: CSVERDRGLRETQYF. DNA of the CDR3: TGCAGCGTTGAACGGGACAGGGGATTGAGGGAGACCCAGTACTTC.

This clonotype was found many times. The CDR3 nucleotides are TGCGCCAGCAGCTTGGGTGCCGGGGACACCGGGGAGCTGTTTTTT. It codes for CASSLGAGDTGELFF. This chain uses TRBV5-1 with TRBJ2-2; D is perhaps TRBD2 (5 bases). The V gene's germline CDR1 is SGHRS and CDR2 YFSETQ. Trimming stripped 0 bases from V and 3 bases from J, with 9 bases between. The CDR3 is 15 amino acids.

The CDR3, as DNA: TGTGCCAGCAGTTTCTGGGGGGCAGGTAGTGAGCAGTTCTTC. Protein: CASSFWGAGSEQFF. This sequence joins TRBV12-3 or TRBV12-4 and TRBJ2-1, with D perhaps matching TRBD1 or TRBD2 (6 bases each). Trimming stripped 3 bases from V and 9 bases from J, with 15 bases between. The CDR3 runs to 14 residues.

The rearrangement joins TRBV20-1 to TRBJ2-2; possibly TRBD2 for D (6 bases). V was trimmed by 0 bases and J by 5 bases, leaving 13 bases between them. The length of the CDR3 is 15 residues. Germline V gene sequence: CDR1 DFQATT, CDR2 SNEGSKA (reference sequence). The CDR3 protein is CSARDVGGGTGELFF. The CDR3 DNA sequence: TGCAGTGCTAGAGATGTGGGGGGTGGGACCGGGGAGCTGTTTTTT.

CDR3 nucleotide sequence: TGTGCCAGCAGCTTCCTACGGGGGGCGGTCAATGAGCAGTTCTTC. This gives the protein CASSFLRGAVNEQFF. The V call is TRBV12-3 or TRBV12-4, the J call TRBJ2-1; tentatively, D is TRBD2 (7 bases). CDR3 length: 15 residues. V lost 6 bases and J 6 bases, leaving 18 bases between the germline ends.

This chain joins TRBV20-1 and TRBJ2-1; 7 bases line up with TRBD1. TRBJ2-7 explains the end of the DNA better; the J call may be wrong. The germline V gene encodes CDR1 DFQATT and CDR2 SNEGSKA (reference sequence). This CDR3 is 14 amino acids long. CDR3: CSAKGTVTYNEQYF. The CDR3 nucleotides are TGCAGTGCTAAGGGGACAGTGACCTACAATGAGCAGTACTTC.

In nucleotides, the CDR3 is TGCGCCAGCAGTCACTTTACAGGGGCCTCTCAGCCCCAGCATTTT. It yields the protein CASSHFTGASQPQHF. V is TRBV23-1 and J is TRBJ1-5, with 7 bases identical to TRBD1. TRBV23-1 is noted as an ORF with a role that remains uncertain. The CDR3 runs 15 residues. The V and J ends lost 3 bases and 6 bases, in that order; junction bases with no gene match: 8.

This clonotype has just a few counts. The V and J genes are TRBV5-1 and TRBJ2-7; TRBD2 matches at 7 bases. There are 14 residues in the CDR3. V lost 4 bases, J lost 4 bases, and 8 bases stayed unmatched. CDR1 and CDR2 from the germline V gene are SGHRS and YFSETQ. The CDR3 here is CASSRGLGGYEQYF. The DNA of the CDR3 is TGCGCCAGCAGCCGTGGACTAGGAGGTTACGAGCAGTACTTC.

The rearrangement links TRBV27 to TRBJ2-2; D perhaps matches TRBD1 (5 bases). The CDR3 is made up of 13 amino acids. The germline CDR1 and CDR2 sequences are MNHEY and SMNVEV (reference sequence). V was trimmed by 4 bases and J by 4 bases, leaving 7 bases between them. CDR3 DNA sequence: TGTGCCAGCAGTTCCGACAGCACCGGGGAGCTGTTTTTT. Translated: CASSSDSTGELFF.

V and J are TRBV28 and TRBJ2-7; D is possibly TRBD1 or TRBD2 (6 bases each). Germline CDR1 and CDR2: MDHEN and SYDVKM. CDR3 length equals 17 residues. Trimming removed 6 bases at V and 3 bases at J, with 24 bases between. The CDR3: CASRPGAGQNPIYEQYF. The CDR3 DNA reads TGTGCCAGCAGGCCAGGGGCGGGGCAAAACCCGATCTACGAGCAGTACTTC.

The table lists this clonotype with a few counts. CDR3 DNA sequence: TGTGCCAGCTCCCGTGGGGCCGAGGCCTACTACGAGCAGTACTTC. It encodes CASSRGAEAYYEQYF. The chain recombines TRBV7-9 with TRBJ2-7, with a weak D call TRBD1 (5 bases). With 8 bases removed from V and 3 bases from J, the gap between germline ends came to 20 bases. Germline CDR1 reads SEHNR; CDR2 reads FQNEAQ (reference sequence). The CDR3 runs to 15 residues.

The chain couples TRBV25-1 to TRBJ2-7; 8 nucleotides line up with TRBD1. CDR1 and CDR2 from the germline V gene are MGHDK and SYGVNS. The CDR3 contains 15 residues. Trimming removed 1 base from V and 6 bases from J; junction bases left unmatched: 8. CDR3 sequence: CASSEWGGQGSEQYF. As DNA, the CDR3 is TGTGCCAGCAGTGAATGGGGAGGACAGGGTTCCGAGCAGTACTTC.

V gene TRBV6-5 combines with J gene TRBJ2-5, with 9 bases identical to TRBD1. The CDR3 length is 17 residues. Germline assignment: CDR1 MNHEY and CDR2 SVGAGI. Losses at the gene ends were 4 bases for V and 10 bases for J; bases not matched to a gene: 19. Here the CDR3 reads CASSWDRERGVVRVQYF. The CDR3 DNA is TGTGCCAGCAGTTGGGACAGGGAGAGGGGGGTTGTGAGGGTCCAGTACTTC.

The rearrangement links TRBV29-1 to TRBJ2-3; 7 bases line up with TRBD1. CDR1 and CDR2 from the germline V gene are SQVTM and ANQGSEA. This CDR3 comprises 14 residues. V was clipped by 5 bases and J by 3 bases; unmatched bases: 8. The CDR3 nucleotides are TGCAGCGTTACTAGAGAGGGGGCGACAGATACGCAGTATTTT. Its protein is CSVTREGATDTQYF.

This CDR3 reads CASSLGDGGYGYTF. CDR3 nucleotide sequence: TGTGCCAGCAGCTTAGGCGACGGCGGCTATGGCTACACCTTC. The chain couples TRBV7-9 to TRBJ1-2; unclear D gene. V lost 1 base to trimming and J lost 4 bases, with 10 bases between them. CDR1 and CDR2 (germline): SEHNR, FQNEAQ (reference sequence). This CDR3 spans 14 amino acids.

Note on this clonotype: A clone one base away is much larger, so this may be a read error. The chain has TRBV27 and TRBJ1-4; D unclear. CDR3 length: 14 amino acids. Per germline, CDR1 MNHEY and CDR2 SMNVEV (reference sequence). Trimming took off 7 bases at V and 6 bases at J, with 15 bases between the two ends. As DNA, the CDR3 is TGTGCCAGCACCGAGGAAGGCGCAGATGAAAAACTGTTTTTT. It is translated as CASTEEGADEKLFF.

The J gene is TRBJ2-7, the V gene TRBV2; either TRBD1 or TRBD2 may supply D (5 bases each). Germline assignment: CDR1 SNHLY and CDR2 FYNNEI. Deletions cut 5 bases from V and 5 bases from J, with 16 bases between. The CDR3 contains 14 residues. The CDR3, as DNA: TGTGCCAGCAGTCCCGGGACCCCCGACGACGAGCAGTACTTC. Protein sequence: CASSPGTPDDEQYF. Supplemented by reference TRBV2 and TRBJ2-7, the full variable domain reads EPEVTQTPSHQVTQMGQEVILRCVPISNHLYFYWYRQILGQKVEFLVSFYNNEISEKSEIFDDQFSVERPDGSNFTLKIRSTKLEDSAMYFCASSPGTPDDEQYFGPGTRLTVT.